Listed here is a single T cell receptor beta chain. The sample comes from a study of blood T cell repertoires in COVID-19. Across the whole study: Some COVID-19 samples were acute and others convalescent; all came from the United States, Italy and Spain. Sources were T cells, B-cell-depleted T cells, or PBMCs; the material itself was cDNA or gDNA.

CDR3 length: 12 amino acids. V was shortened by 4 bases and J by 3 bases, with 4 bases between the two germline ends. Germline V lookup: CDR1 SGHTA, CDR2 FQGNSA. The table came from immunoSEQ multiplex PCR; TCRdb's copy has only in-frame clones and leaves some out. Of 110,000 or so clones listed, 85% are singletons. The sequence came from a human donor in a cohort sampled during active COVID-19. Sequencing was performed on peripheral blood. The chain uses TRBV7-2 and TRBJ1-3; the D is unclear. The CDR3 bases are TGTGCCAGCAGCTATAGTGGAAACACCATATATTTT. This translates into CASSYSGNTIYF. Variable domain in full (rest from reference TRBV7-2 and TRBJ1-3): GAGVSQSPSNKVTEKGKDVELRCDPISGHTALYWYRQSLGQGLEFLIYFQGNSAPDKSGLPSDRFSAERTGGSVSTLTIQRTQQEDSAVYLCASSYSGNTIYFGEGSWLTVV.